The 32 T cell receptor beta chains presented below share a single source sample, sequenced in a study of cytomegalovirus exposure and HLA in healthy donors. 13 Jbeta primers and 60 Vbeta primers were used for the PCR. The table came from immunoSEQ multiplex PCR; TCRdb's copy has only in-frame clones and leaves some out. The sample records around 150,000 clones, roughly 72% being singletons. The sequencing input was PBMCs. These TCRs come from a man in his forties or fifties in good health and CMV-seropositive.

This chain uses TRBV4-1 with TRBJ1-1; D might be TRBD1 (6 bases). The CDR3 spans 19 residues. The V end was cut by 0 bases, the J end by 10 bases, with 30 bases between. Germline CDR1 and CDR2: MGHRA and YSYEKL. CDR3 DNA sequence: TGCGCCAGCAGCCAAGACGGTAATGACCCCTTCAGGGGCCTCCGTGTAGCTTTCTTT. Residues: CASSQDGNDPFRGLRVAFF.

Points on this clone: The same CDR3 can be traced to other DNA sequences in this sample. The chain combines TRBV7-8 with TRBJ1-6; tentative D call: TRBD1 (6 bases). The V gene's germline CDR1 is SGHVS and CDR2 FQNEAQ. This CDR3 region has 14 residues. Deletions cut 3 bases from V and 7 bases from J, with 10 bases between. The CDR3 here is CASSLGQTNSPLHF. CDR3 DNA sequence: TGTGCCAGCAGCTTGGGACAAACAAATTCACCCCTCCACTTT. The full variable domain, in which reference TRBV7-8 and TRBJ1-6 provide the parts outside the CDR3, is GAGVSQSPRYKVAKRGQDVALRCDPISGHVSLFWYQQALGQGPEFLTYFQNEAQLDKSGLPSDRFFAERPEGSVSTLKIQRTQQEDSAVYLCASSLGQTNSPLHFGNGTRLTVT.

V and J are TRBV5-3 and TRBJ1-6, with 7 bases matching TRBD1. TRBV5-3 falls under the ORF class, with uncertain function. With 4 bases clipped from V and 7 bases from J, the junction kept 2 bases outside the gene matches. The CDR3 length is 13 residues. The CDR3 region is CARSVRGNSPLHF. CDR3 coding DNA: TGTGCCAGAAGCGTCAGGGGGAATTCACCCCTCCACTTT.

The chain employs TRBV9 and TRBJ2-3; weak D call: TRBD2 (6 bases). Trimming took 0 bases from V and 1 from J, leaving 18 bases between them. Germline V lookup: CDR1 SGDLS, CDR2 YYNGEE. The CDR3 is 18 residues long. Written as DNA, the CDR3 is TGTGCCAGCAGCGTAGAGGGACTGGGGCGGGGACGCACAGATACGCAGTATTTT. This encodes CASSVEGLGRGRTDTQYF. Full variable domain (rest looked up from reference TRBV9 and TRBJ2-3): DSGVTQTPKHLITATGQRVTLRCSPRSGDLSVYWYQQSLDQGLQFLIQYYNGEERAKGNILERFSAQQFPDLHSELNLSSLELGDSALYFCASSVEGLGRGRTDTQYFGPGTRLTVL.

This chain uses TRBV6-4 with TRBJ1-2; D unresolved. The CDR3 has 13 residues. CDR1 and CDR2 (germline): MRHNA, SNTAGT. Trimming removed 2 bases from V and 6 bases from J, with 10 bases in between. The CDR3 bases are TGTGCCAGCAGTGACCCGGGAGGAGATGGCTACACCTTC. Amino acid sequence: CASSDPGGDGYTF.

This chain connects TRBV5-5 to TRBJ1-2; perhaps TRBD1 as D (6 bases). The CDR3 runs 15 residues. Looked up from germline, CDR1 is SGHKS and CDR2 is YYEKEE (reference sequence). With 5 bases removed from V and 7 bases from J, the gap between germline ends came to 21 bases. CDR3 sequence: CASSPVRDTLCGYTF. For the CDR3, the DNA is TGTGCCAGCAGTCCCGTCCGGGACACCCTGTGTGGCTACACCTTC.

The DNA for the CDR3 is TGTGCCAGCAGCCCCCGGGGGGCGATCACAGATACGCAGTATTTT. Residues: CASSPRGAITDTQYF. The gene calls are TRBV7-8 and TRBJ2-3, with a possible D match to TRBD2 (7 bases). V shed 5 bases and J shed 2 bases, with 14 bases lying between them. The V gene's germline CDR1 is SGHVS and CDR2 FQNEAQ. The CDR3 runs 15 residues.

This chain connects TRBV7-2 to TRBJ2-2; tentative D call: TRBD1 (6 bases). From germline, CDR1 is SGHTA and CDR2 FQGNSA. The CDR3 covers 15 residues. V was clipped by 3 bases and J by 4 bases, with 12 bases between them. CDR3 nucleotides: TGTGCCAGCAGCTTTAAGGGGGTTGGCACCGGGGAGCTGTTTTTT. Amino acid sequence: CASSFKGVGTGELFF. Full variable domain (missing parts from reference TRBV7-2 and TRBJ2-2): GAGVSQSPSNKVTEKGKDVELRCDPISGHTALYWYRQSLGQGLEFLIYFQGNSAPDKSGLPSDRFSAERTGGSVSTLTIQRTQQEDSAVYLCASSFKGVGTGELFFGEGSRLTVL.

Points on this clone: Lacking the conserved final phenylalanine or tryptophan, this CDR3 likely reflects a read error. V gene TRBV12-5 combines with J gene TRBJ1-2, with 8 positions matching TRBD1. In germline, CDR1 is LGHNT, CDR2 FRNRAP. V trimming: 6 bases; J trimming: 4 bases; junction bases outside the gene matches: 4. The CDR3 covers 13 residues. The CDR3 protein is CASGGQGRYGYTS. CDR3 DNA sequence: TGTGCTAGTGGAGGACAGGGCCGCTATGGCTACACCTCC.

The chain carries TRBV6-6 and TRBJ2-6, with D tentatively TRBD2 (5 bases). The V end was cut by 2 bases, the J end by 4 bases, with 12 bases between. Germline CDR1 reads MNHNY; CDR2 reads SVGAGI (reference sequence). CDR3 size: 16 residues. The CDR3 region is CASSYPGSPGANVLTF. CDR3 DNA: TGTGCCAGCAGTTACCCGGGGTCACCGGGGGCCAACGTCCTGACTTTC.

The chain has TRBV6-1 and TRBJ2-6; weak D call: TRBD1 (5 bases). Germline values: CDR1 MNHNS, CDR2 SASEGT. Trimming stripped 7 bases from V and 4 bases from J, with 14 bases between. The length of the CDR3 is 15 residues. The CDR3 here is CASTRGVSGANVLTF. DNA of the CDR3: TGTGCCAGCACTAGGGGCGTCTCCGGGGCCAACGTCCTGACTTTC.

This chain connects TRBV11-2 to TRBJ2-1; 7 bases align to TRBD2. Losses at the gene ends were 1 base for V and 12 bases for J; bases not matched to a gene: 0. Germline CDR1 reads SGHAT; CDR2 reads FQNNGV. This CDR3 spans 11 amino acids. CDR3 DNA: TGTGCCAGCAGCTTAGGCGGGGGGCAGTTCTTC. Amino acids: CASSLGGGQFF.

The rearrangement uses TRBV10-3 and TRBJ2-7, with 9 positions matching TRBD2. CDR1 is ENHRY and CDR2 is SYGVKD in the germline V gene. J lost 3 bases, V lost 2 bases, and 2 bases had no gene match. The CDR3 is made up of 14 amino acids. Here the CDR3 DNA reads TGTGCCATCAGTGAGCTAGCGGGGAACTACGAGCAGTACTTC. Translated, it gives CAISELAGNYEQYF.

The V call is TRBV28, the J call TRBJ1-4; D possibly corresponds to TRBD1 (5 bases). Trimming took off 4 bases at V and 4 bases at J, with 13 bases between the two ends. From germline, CDR1 is MDHEN and CDR2 SYDVKM. The CDR3 loop spans 15 amino acids. CDR3 region: CASSYRGSGNEKLFF. The CDR3 DNA is TGTGCCAGCAGTTACCGGGGGTCGGGTAATGAAAAACTGTTTTTT.

The chain uses TRBV5-6 and TRBJ2-2; the D gene is possibly TRBD1 (6 bases). Germline V CDR1 and CDR2: SGHDT, YYEEEE. The CDR3 is 14 amino acids. Trimming shortened V by 4 bases and J by 1 base, and 8 bases separated the two germline ends. The CDR3 nucleotides read TGTGCCAGCAGCCCGACAGGGAACACCGGGGAGCTGTTTTTT. Protein: CASSPTGNTGELFF.

The chain employs TRBV4-2 and TRBJ1-6, with D uncertain. V was trimmed by 8 bases and J by 8 bases, leaving 13 bases between them. This CDR3 contains 13 residues. From germline, CDR1 is LGHNA and CDR2 YNFKEQ. CDR3 DNA sequence: TGTGCCAGCGCGTGGAGGAATGATTCACCCCTCCACTTT. This gives the protein CASAWRNDSPLHF.

J is TRBJ2-2 and V is TRBV9; 11 bases fit TRBD2. Germline V gene sequence: CDR1 SGDLS, CDR2 YYNGEE. The trim removed 4 bases at V and 3 bases at J, leaving 2 bases unmatched. The length of the CDR3 is 15 residues. The CDR3 DNA is TGTGCCAGCAGCACACTAGCGGGGGACACCGGGGAGCTGTTTTTT. Its protein product is CASSTLAGDTGELFF. The full variable domain, completed using reference TRBV9 and TRBJ2-2, is DSGVTQTPKHLITATGQRVTLRCSPRSGDLSVYWYQQSLDQGLQFLIQYYNGEERAKGNILERFSAQQFPDLHSELNLSSLELGDSALYFCASSTLAGDTGELFFGEGSRLTVL.

The V call is TRBV11-2, the J call TRBJ1-1, with D maybe TRBD1 (6 bases). V was pared by 4 bases and J by 1 base, with 16 bases between. The germline gives CDR1 SGHAT, CDR2 FQNNGV. The CDR3 loop spans 16 amino acids. CDR3 amino acids: CASSSPTGKGNTEAFF. CDR3 coding DNA: TGTGCCAGCAGCTCACCTACAGGGAAGGGGAACACTGAAGCTTTCTTT.

The rearrangement joins TRBV13 to TRBJ2-3; TRBD2 agrees at 7 bases. The V and J ends lost 2 bases and 2 bases, in that order; junction bases with no gene match: 4. CDR3 length: 15 residues. The V gene's germline CDR1 is PRHDT and CDR2 FYEKMQ (reference sequence). This CDR3 is CASSLREANTDTQYF. The CDR3 nucleotides are TGTGCCAGCAGCTTACGGGAGGCAAACACAGATACGCAGTATTTT.

This clone appeared once. The chain has TRBV19 and TRBJ1-1; weak D call: TRBD1 (5 bases). The CDR3 loop spans 14 amino acids. V was trimmed by 5 bases and J by 1 base, leaving 11 bases between them. CDR1 and CDR2 (germline): LNHDA, SQIVND (reference sequence). The CDR3 bases are TGTGCCAGTAGTTTCGGAAGGGGGAACACTGAAGCTTTCTTT. This encodes CASSFGRGNTEAFF.

V is TRBV7-2 and J is TRBJ2-1; D ambiguous. CDR1 and CDR2 from the germline V gene are SGHTA and FQGNSA. This CDR3 is built from 15 residues. Trimming left V 1 base short and J 0 bases short, with 7 bases between. Here the CDR3 reads CASSLGLSSYNEQFF. CDR3 nucleotides: TGTGCCAGCAGCTTAGGCTTGAGCTCCTACAATGAGCAGTTCTTC.

About this clone itself: A read error may account for a junction end that differs from germline. The chain couples TRBV7-7 to TRBJ2-5, with 8 bases fitting TRBD2. Gene TRBJ2-7 matches the end of the DNA better, so the J call may be wrong. CDR1 and CDR2 (germline): SSHAT, FNYEAQ (reference sequence). The CDR3 loop spans 15 amino acids. The CDR3 protein is CASSLRGGPQYEQYF. The CDR3 region has the DNA TGTGCTAGCAGCTTACGGGGGGGGCCTCAATACGAGCAGTACTTC.

The genes are TRBV12-5 and TRBJ1-2; 8 bases agree with TRBD1. The ends lost 4 bases at V and 6 bases at J; junction bases unmatched: 10. The CDR3 totals 15 residues. From germline, CDR1 is LGHNT and CDR2 FRNRAP. Here the CDR3 reads CASGWPDRGVDGYTF. The CDR3 DNA sequence: TGTGCTAGTGGTTGGCCTGACAGGGGAGTGGATGGCTACACCTTC.

The chain recombines TRBV19 with TRBJ2-7, with TRBD1 matching over 9 bases. V shed 3 bases and J 2 bases; nucleotides not matched to a gene: 5. In germline, CDR1 is LNHDA, CDR2 SQIVND (reference sequence). The CDR3 is 15 residues long. CDR3 coding DNA: TGTGCCAGTAGTATTGGGGGACAGGGTACCTACGAGCAGTACTTC. Translated, it gives CASSIGGQGTYEQYF.

This clone was observed a few times. This chain connects TRBV4-1 to TRBJ2-1, with a tentative D call TRBD2 (7 bases). The CDR3 extends over 16 amino acids. The V end lost 0 bases, the J end lost 8 bases, and 17 bases lay between the germline ends. CDR1 is MGHRA, CDR2 YSYEKL, per germline. The CDR3 sequence: CASSQERGGPMDEQFF. In DNA, the CDR3 is TGCGCCAGCAGCCAAGAGAGGGGGGGGCCGATGGATGAGCAGTTCTTC.

The chain recombines TRBV5-4 with TRBJ2-5; TRBD2 aligns across 12 bases. With 0 bases clipped from V and 9 bases from J, the junction kept 6 bases outside the gene matches. The CDR3 length is 15 residues. The V gene's germline CDR1 is SGHNT and CDR2 YYREEE (reference sequence). For the CDR3, the DNA is TGTGCCAGCAGCTTGGATGCGTCTAGCGGGGGGGCCCAGTACTTC. Translated, it gives CASSLDASSGGAQYF. The entire variable domain, with the rest obtained from reference TRBV5-4 and TRBJ2-5, is as follows: ETGVTQSPTHLIKTRGQQVTLRCSSQSGHNTVSWYQQALGQGPQFIFQYYREEENGRGNFPPRFSGLQFPNYSSELNVNALELDDSALYLCASSLDASSGGAQYFGPGTRLLVL.

The rearrangement uses TRBV5-1 and TRBJ1-2, with D possibly being TRBD1 (6 bases). Trimming removed 7 bases from V and 4 bases from J, with 17 bases in between. The CDR3 runs to 14 residues. Germline V lookup: CDR1 SGHRS, CDR2 YFSETQ. CDR3 DNA: TGCGCCAGCTGTAGGGGGGGGCCCAGCTATGGCTACACCTTC. Its protein product is CASCRGGPSYGYTF.

The CDR3 reads CASTYGGNTEAFF. The CDR3 DNA reads as TGTGCCAGCACCTACGGGGGGAACACTGAAGCTTTCTTT. The J gene is TRBJ1-1, the V gene TRBV7-9; a possible D gene is TRBD1 (5 bases). The CDR3 length is 13 residues. Trimming shortened V by 7 bases and J by 1 base, and 10 bases separated the two germline ends. Germline assignment: CDR1 SEHNR and CDR2 FQNEAQ (reference sequence).

This chain joins TRBV7-2 and TRBJ2-7, with no clear D. The V end lost 3 bases, the J end lost 7 bases, and 7 bases lay between the germline ends. CDR1 and CDR2 from the germline V gene are SGHTA and FQGNSA. The CDR3 covers 11 residues. DNA for the CDR3: TGTGCCAGCAGCTTTTACACGGAGCAGTACTTC. Residues: CASSFYTEQYF.

In its sample, this clone was seen once. The chain links TRBV21-1 to TRBJ1-1. TRBV21-1 counts as a pseudogene. The CDR3 contains 16 residues. Here the CDR3 DNA reads TGTGCCAGCAGCAAAATTAGATCCGGGGTGAACACTGAAGCTTTCTTT. Its protein product is CASSKIRSGVNTEAFF.

This clone was counted between two and nine times. This chain connects TRBV5-1 to TRBJ1-2, with a tentative D call TRBD1 (5 bases). There are 17 residues in the CDR3. Germline loops: CDR1 SGHRS, CDR2 YFSETQ. V lost 0 bases and J lost 4, with 19 bases in between. The CDR3: CASSLEALRGGLYGYTF. The CDR3 DNA is TGCGCCAGCAGCTTGGAAGCCCTCCGGGGGGGTCTCTATGGCTACACCTTC.

This chain uses TRBV7-3 with TRBJ1-6; D is unclear. V shed 5 bases and J shed 9 bases, with 11 bases lying between them. CDR3 length equals 13 residues. Germline lookup yields CDR1 SGHTA and CDR2 FQGTGA. The CDR3 sequence: CASSGVYGSPLHF. In DNA, the CDR3 is TGTGCCAGCAGCGGAGTCTATGGTTCACCCCTCCACTTT.